The present T cell receptor (beta chain) was sequenced within a study of T-cell memory formation after mild COVID-19. TCRdb ran MiXCR on the 5' RACE reads and lists one entry per CDR3 protein. The sample carries hundreds of thousands of distinct CDR3 sequences, about 15% recorded once. The V end lost 5 bases, the J end lost 5 bases, and 19 bases lay between the germline ends. Germline V CDR1 and CDR2: SGHVS, FNYEAQ. There are 15 residues in the CDR3. Findings and caveats of the study: The pre-infection memory compartment contained some responding clones, suggesting cross-reactive memory joined. Later expanders leaned CD4+, whereas day 15 to 85 contracting clones were balanced CD4/CD8.

This clonotype was found a few times. Its antigen is unidentified. The receptor's source is a man between 18 and 29 years old who had mild COVID-19 (a few samples of this study predate the infection). Cell type and time point are not known. Sequencing input: PBMCs or a T cell subset sorted from them (not recorded which). The rearrangement joins TRBV7-6 to TRBJ2-7, with D perhaps TRBD2 (6 bases). In DNA, the CDR3 is TGTGCCAGCAGCCCAACGGGACTCGTGTCAGACGAGCAGTACTTC. It is translated as CASSPTGLVSDEQYF.